The 20 T cell receptor beta chains below come from one sample, sequenced in a study of T cell responses to AZD1222 COVID-19 vaccine. Assay used: immunoSEQ multiplex PCR; TCRdb lists only in-frame clones, some missing. The table records some 140,000 clones, more than 85% of them present only once. The sample in question was peripheral blood, obtained on day 0 of AZD1222 vaccination. The origin of the receptors is an adult in good health.

This chain links TRBV7-9 with TRBJ2-1, with 15 bases matching TRBD2. CDR1 SEHNR and CDR2 FQNEAQ come from the germline V gene (reference sequence). The CDR3 is made up of 15 amino acids. V dropped 5 bases and J dropped 12; count of bases not matched to a gene: 8. CDR3 loop: CASSAGTSGRTRQFF. For the CDR3, the DNA is TGTGCCAGCAGCGCCGGGACTAGCGGGAGGACAAGGCAGTTCTTC.

This clone occurred once. The rearrangement joins TRBV18 to TRBJ2-2; tentative D call: TRBD2 (5 bases). V gave up 4 bases and J gave up 3 bases, with 9 bases separating them. The CDR3 extends over 14 amino acids. In germline, CDR1 is KGHSH, CDR2 LQKENI. This chain's CDR3 is CASSLDFDTGELFF. The CDR3 nucleotides read TGTGCCAGCTCACTGGACTTTGACACCGGGGAGCTGTTTTTT. The whole variable domain, filled in from reference TRBV18 and TRBJ2-2, reads NAGVMQNPRHLVRRRGQEARLRCSPMKGHSHVYWYRQLPEEGLKFMVYLQKENIIDESGMPKERFSAEFPKEGPSILRIQQVVRGDSAAYFCASSLDFDTGELFFGEGSRLTVL.

The gene calls are TRBV5-1 and TRBJ1-2, with 10 bases that match TRBD1. CDR1 and CDR2 (germline): SGHRS, YFSETQ. J gave up 2 bases and V 0 bases, and 4 bases lay outside the gene matches. This CDR3 has 16 residues. The CDR3 sequence: CASSLGGQGRNYGYTF. The CDR3 bases are TGCGCCAGCAGCTTGGGGGGACAGGGGAGGAACTATGGCTACACCTTC.

The genes are TRBV5-4 and TRBJ2-1; 9 positions match TRBD2. Germline CDR1 reads SGHNT; CDR2 reads YYREEE (reference sequence). V shed 0 bases and J 8 bases; nucleotides not matched to a gene: 6. This CDR3 has 15 amino acids. The CDR3 DNA is TGTGCCAGCAGCTTGGGCGGACTAGCGATGGATGAGCAGTTCTTC. Translation gives CASSLGGLAMDEQFF. The full variable domain, rest sourced from reference TRBV5-4 and TRBJ2-1, is ETGVTQSPTHLIKTRGQQVTLRCSSQSGHNTVSWYQQALGQGPQFIFQYYREEENGRGNFPPRFSGLQFPNYSSELNVNALELDDSALYLCASSLGGLAMDEQFFGPGTRLTVL.

J is TRBJ2-1 and V is TRBV6-2 or TRBV6-3, with D possibly called TRBD1 or TRBD2 (5 bases each). V shed 4 bases and J shed 8 bases, with 21 bases lying between them. The CDR3 loop spans 16 amino acids. Germline V gives CDR1 MNHEY, CDR2 SVGEGT. The CDR3 DNA is TGTGCCAGCAGTTGGAAACCGGGCCATGGGGACGATGAGCAGTTCTTC. This sequence encodes CASSWKPGHGDDEQFF.

The V and J genes are TRBV3-1 (or the pseudogene TRBV3-2) and TRBJ1-3; D gene ambiguous. In germline, CDR1 is LGHDT, CDR2 YNNKEL (reference sequence). This CDR3 contains 14 residues. V was pared by 0 bases and J by 0 bases, with 3 bases between. The CDR3, as DNA: TGTGCCAGCAGCCAAGATGCCTCTGGAAACACCATATATTTT. Translated: CASSQDASGNTIYF.

The chain carries TRBV7-3 and TRBJ2-3, with 9 bases lining up with TRBD2. The CDR3 spans 16 residues. Looked up from germline, CDR1 is SGHTA and CDR2 is FQGTGA. Trimming removed 3 bases from V and 5 bases from J; junction bases left unmatched: 9. This CDR3 reads CASSLALAGNGDTQYF. DNA of the CDR3: TGTGCCAGCAGCTTGGCGCTAGCGGGGAACGGAGATACGCAGTATTTT.

For the CDR3, the DNA is TGTGCCGCGCAGGGTGGGAAGGATCAGCCCCAGCATTTT. It specifies CAAQGGKDQPQHF. The chain has TRBV6-5 and TRBJ1-5; weak D call: TRBD1 (5 bases). Germline lookup yields CDR1 MNHEY and CDR2 SVGAGI. This CDR3 is built from 13 residues. With 11 bases removed from V and 5 bases from J, the gap between germline ends came to 16 bases.

A single count supports this clone. The J gene is TRBJ2-2, the V gene TRBV30, with 7 bases lining up with TRBD1. The V and J ends lost 5 bases and 3 bases, in that order; junction bases with no gene match: 6. The V gene's germline CDR1 is GTSNPN and CDR2 SVGIG (reference sequence). This CDR3 comprises 14 residues. CDR3 protein: CAWGTGDDTGELFF. The CDR3 DNA reads as TGTGCCTGGGGTACAGGGGACGACACCGGGGAGCTGTTTTTT.

The gene calls are TRBV11-3 and TRBJ2-7; possibly TRBD1 for D (6 bases). Germline CDR1 and CDR2: SGHNT and YENEEA. The CDR3 length is 13 residues. The germline V and J ends were trimmed by 1 base and 6 bases, with 10 bases remaining between them. The CDR3 sequence: CASSLGVQGEQYF. In DNA, the CDR3 is TGTGCCAGCAGCTTAGGTGTACAGGGCGAGCAGTACTTC.

The V and J genes are TRBV19 and TRBJ2-2; TRBD2 agrees at 8 bases. Germline CDR1 and CDR2: LNHDA and SQIVND (reference sequence). The CDR3 is 14 amino acids. V dropped 4 bases and J dropped 8; count of bases not matched to a gene: 6. The CDR3 DNA follows: TGTGCCAGTAGTACCGAGCGGGAGCGAGGGGAGCTGTTTTTT. It translates to CASSTERERGELFF.

V is TRBV14 and J is TRBJ1-4; D is uncertain. CDR1 and CDR2 (germline): SGHDN, FVKESK. V was pared by 1 base and J by 4 bases, with 13 bases between. The CDR3 loop spans 16 amino acids. CDR3 sequence reads: CASSQVLGVHNEKLFF. In nucleotides, the CDR3 is TGTGCCAGCAGCCAAGTCCTCGGGGTTCATAATGAAAAACTGTTTTTT.

The V call is TRBV2, the J call TRBJ1-1, with 9 bases aligning to TRBD1. This CDR3 comprises 13 residues. CDR1 is SNHLY, CDR2 FYNNEI, per germline. Trimming cost V 6 bases and J 1 base; bases outside gene matches: 0. The CDR3 region is CASRGQGNTEAFF. Written as DNA, the CDR3 is TGTGCCAGCAGGGGACAGGGGAACACTGAAGCTTTCTTT.

The rearrangement joins TRBV27 to TRBJ1-2, with D tentatively TRBD1 (6 bases). The CDR3 totals 14 residues. Germline loops: CDR1 MNHEY, CDR2 SMNVEV (reference sequence). V was shortened by 1 base and J by 7 bases, with 13 bases between the two germline ends. The CDR3 DNA sequence: TGTGCCAGCAGTTTATTCAGGGGTTCGGGTGGCTACACCTTC. It yields the protein CASSLFRGSGGYTF.

This clone was observed a few times. The chain joins TRBV6-1 to TRBJ1-2, with 9 bases identical to TRBD1. The length of the CDR3 is 15 residues. Unmatched junction bases numbered 6, after V lost 0 bases and J lost 7 bases. Germline V gene data show CDR1 as MNHNS and CDR2 as SASEGT. The CDR3: CASSEAGQGRFGYTF. In nucleotides, the CDR3 is TGTGCCAGCAGTGAAGCAGGACAGGGGCGTTTTGGCTACACCTTC.

The V call is TRBV29-1, the J call TRBJ1-1; tentatively, D is TRBD1 (6 bases). The CDR3 length is 14 residues. Per the germline V gene, CDR1 is SQVTM and CDR2 is ANQGSEA. Trimming cost V 6 bases and J 2 bases, with 16 bases left between them. The CDR3 here is CSVGQQIRNTEAFF. DNA of the CDR3: TGCAGCGTCGGACAGCAAATACGTAACACTGAAGCTTTCTTT.

The V call is TRBV11-2, the J call TRBJ2-1; 11 nucleotides match TRBD2. With 5 bases clipped from V and 4 bases from J, the junction kept 10 bases outside the gene matches. This CDR3 is 17 amino acids long. The germline gives CDR1 SGHAT, CDR2 FQNNGV. The CDR3 nucleotides are TGTGCCAGCAGCCCCAGCCCACTAGCGGGGGAGTACAATGAGCAGTTCTTC. Residues: CASSPSPLAGEYNEQFF.

The rearrangement joins TRBV4-3 to TRBJ2-7; 9 bases match TRBD1. This CDR3 is built from 15 residues. Germline loops: CDR1 LGHNA, CDR2 YSLEER. With 0 bases clipped from V and 3 bases from J, the junction kept 3 bases outside the gene matches. CDR3 nucleotides: TGCGCCAGCAGCCAAGAACCGGGACAGGGCTACGAGCAGTACTTC. Amino acid sequence: CASSQEPGQGYEQYF.

V is TRBV13 and J is TRBJ1-1; TRBD1 might be the D (5 bases). This CDR3 comprises 13 residues. CDR1 is PRHDT, CDR2 FYEKMQ, per germline (reference sequence). The V end lost 4 bases, the J end lost 1 base, and 7 bases lay between the germline ends. The CDR3: CASSSGGNTEAFF. CDR3 nucleotide sequence: TGTGCCAGCAGCTCCGGGGGGAACACTGAAGCTTTCTTT.

The rearrangement uses TRBV5-1 and TRBJ1-1; no clear D. The CDR3 is made up of 13 amino acids. The germline V and J ends were trimmed by 0 bases and 7 bases, with 10 bases remaining between them. The germline V gene encodes CDR1 SGHRS and CDR2 YFSETQ. CDR3 sequence reads: CASSLAPNLEAFF. Written as DNA, the CDR3 is TGCGCCAGCAGCTTGGCTCCCAATCTTGAAGCTTTCTTT.